The rows below give T cell receptor beta chains drawn from one sample of a study of T cells in Graves' hyperthyroidism and ophthalmopathy. TCRdb recomputed calls from the multiplex PCR reads with MiXCR, one row per CDR3 protein. The sample has hundreds of thousands of distinct CDR3 sequences, 15% to 18% seen once. The material sequenced was blood. The source of these receptors is a woman younger than 30 with Graves' hyperthyroidism. Both conserved end residues are part of each CDR3. Fields, in order: CDR3 DNA, CDR3 protein, V gene, J gene, clone size, D gene. A D gene is named only where the DNA matches it firmly. The size field is filled for only some rows; it gives once, few, many or a size class.

TGTGCCAGTAGTATAGGGCCGAGGGAGCAGTTCTTC	CASSIGPREQFF	TRBV19	TRBJ2-1	once	NA
TGTGCCAGCAGTTCGGACAGGAGGCTGAATGAGCAGTTCTTC	CASSSDRRLNEQFF	TRBV19	TRBJ2-1	NA	TRBD1
TGTGCCAGCACCACAGGGGCGACAAGTTTACCAACTAATGAAAAACTGTTTTTT	CASTTGATSLPTNEKLFF	TRBV6-1	TRBJ1-4	many	TRBD1
TGTGCCACCAGTGACGCCCTAGGACAACGGCAGGGTGGTCTCCGCAATGAGCAGTTCTTC	CATSDALGQRQGGLRNEQFF	TRBV24-1	TRBJ2-1	few	NA
TGTGCCAGCAGCTCACCGGCAACATCCTACGAGCAGTACTTC	CASSSPATSYEQYF	TRBV7-9	TRBJ2-7	many	NA
TGTGCCAGCAGTTACGGTCTCAATGAGCAGTTCTTC	CASSYGLNEQFF	TRBV28	TRBJ2-1	many	NA
TGTGCCAGCAGTGCTTCCTGGGGTGAGCAGTTCTTC	CASSASWGEQFF	TRBV2	TRBJ2-1	many	NA
TGTGCCAGCTCACCACCCGGGACCTTCTACGAGCAGTACTTC	CASSPPGTFYEQYF	TRBV18	TRBJ2-7	many	NA
TGTGCCAGCAGCCCACCGGGACAGCTGTCCTACAATGAGCAGTTCTTC	CASSPPGQLSYNEQFF	TRBV5-8	TRBJ2-1	few	TRBD1
TGTGTCAGGATCAGGGGTGACTATGGCTACACCTTC	CVRIRGDYGYTF	TRBV2	TRBJ1-2	NA	NA
TGCGCCAGCAGCTCCTCGACTAGCGGGGGGCCTAGGGCAATGCGGCAGTTCTTC	CASSSSTSGGPRAMRQFF	TRBV5-1	TRBJ2-1	NA	TRBD2
TGTGCCAGCAGCTTGGACAGTTTCGGCCCTGCCTATGGCTACACCTTC	CASSLDSFGPAYGYTF	TRBV5-4	TRBJ1-2	NA	NA
TGTGCCAGCAGCCCCCTCGTCAGGGGGGGGTACAATGAGCAGTTCTTC	CASSPLVRGGYNEQFF	TRBV14	TRBJ2-1	few	NA
TGCAGCGCAGGGGGCACGAACACTGAAGCTTTCTTT	CSAGGTNTEAFF	TRBV29-1	TRBJ1-1	NA	TRBD1
TGTGCCAGCACCCCCGGACCCCCCGGGAGCGGGAGGTCGCAGTATTTT	CASTPGPPGSGRSQYF	TRBV11-1	TRBJ2-3	NA	TRBD2
TGTGCCAGTAGTATAGTTCAGGGTCAGCCCCAGCATTTT	CASSIVQGQPQHF	TRBV19	TRBJ1-5	few	NA
TGTGCCAGCAGCCAAGGGGGGACGAGGCATGGCTACACCTTC	CASSQGGTRHGYTF	TRBV14	TRBJ1-2	NA	NA
TGTGCCAGCAGCCCCCCCGGGACCTTCTCTGGAAACACCATATATTTT	CASSPPGTFSGNTIYF	TRBV11-2	TRBJ1-3	many	NA
TGCAGCGTTTTCGGGGGAACAGATACTAACACCGGGGAGCTGTTTTTT	CSVFGGTDTNTGELFF	TRBV29-1	TRBJ2-2	NA	NA
TGTGCCAGCAGTGTAGTCCCTATTAACACTGAAGCTTTCTTT	CASSVVPINTEAFF	TRBV2	TRBJ1-1	NA	NA
TGTGCCAGTAGTGTCACACGGGGACAGGCGAAAGGACCATGTGGCTACACCTTC	CASSVTRGQAKGPCGYTF	TRBV19	TRBJ1-2	NA	TRBD1
TGCGCCAGCAGGGACGTCTACAATGAGCAGTTCTTC	CASRDVYNEQFF	TRBV5-1	TRBJ2-1	many	NA
TGTGCCAGCAGACCCATAGCGACTAGCGGGAGCTACGAGCAGTACTTC	CASRPIATSGSYEQYF	TRBV27	TRBJ2-7	NA	TRBD2
TGCAGTGCTACAAGCGGAGCCAGGACCGGGGAGCTGTTTTTT	CSATSGARTGELFF	TRBV20-1	TRBJ2-2	NA	NA
TGTGCCAGCAGTGAAGGTCCCAGGGATGAAGCTTTCTTT	CASSEGPRDEAFF	TRBV2	TRBJ1-1	many	NA
TGTGCCAGCAGCTTAGACCAAGGTCCGGGACTAGCAGCCGAGCAGTACTTC	CASSLDQGPGLAAEQYF	TRBV11-2	TRBJ2-7	many	TRBD2
TGTGCCAGCACTTTCACAGGTCGTGAGCAGTTCTTC	CASTFTGREQFF	TRBV3-1	TRBJ2-1	many	NA
TGTGCCAGCAGTAGGGGAAGGGGACCCTACGAGCAGTACTTC	CASSRGRGPYEQYF	TRBV13	TRBJ2-7	many	NA
TGCAGTGCTAGAGCGGACAGGGGGCGTGGCAAAAACATTCAGTACTTC	CSARADRGRGKNIQYF	TRBV20-1	TRBJ2-4	once	TRBD1
TGCAGTGCTTCCGGGACAGGGGGAACGGCTTACGAGCAGTACTTC	CSASGTGGTAYEQYF	TRBV20-1	TRBJ2-7	few	TRBD1
TGTGCCAGCAGTTACCCGGGACTAGCGGCTAATGAGCAGTTCTTC	CASSYPGLAANEQFF	TRBV28	TRBJ2-1	many	TRBD2
TGTGCCAGCAGCGTAGGTTTAGCGGACACCGGGGAGCTGTTTTTT	CASSVGLADTGELFF	TRBV9	TRBJ2-2	many	NA
TGTGCCAGCAGCCAAGGGGTGCGGGGGACCGAAGCTTTCTTT	CASSQGVRGTEAFF	TRBV3-1	TRBJ1-1	many	NA
TGTGCCAGCAGCCCGCAGCGGGCCACAGATACGCAGTATTTT	CASSPQRATDTQYF	TRBV11-2	TRBJ2-3	many	NA
TGTGCCAGCAGTTATGCGGGGGGCACGAATGAGCAGTTCTTC	CASSYAGGTNEQFF	TRBV6-2/TRBV6-3	TRBJ2-1	once	TRBD2
TGTGCCAGCAGGCCCACGGGAGGGGCGGGTCAGCCCCAGCATTTT	CASRPTGGAGQPQHF	TRBV6-2/TRBV6-3	TRBJ1-5	few	NA
TGTGCCAGCAGTTACGGAGCCGGGCTCGAAAAACTGTTTTTT	CASSYGAGLEKLFF	TRBV6-1	TRBJ1-4	many	NA
TGTGCCAGCAGCTCCCACTTTCCGGGACTAGCGGGAACACCCCCCTACAATGAGCAGTTCTTC	CASSSHFPGLAGTPPYNEQFF	TRBV7-3	TRBJ2-1	NA	TRBD2
TGCGCCAGCAGCCTAGGCGCGTTTAACTACGTTGTGTACAATGAGCAGTTCTTC	CASSLGAFNYVVYNEQFF	TRBV5-1	TRBJ2-1	many	NA
TGTGCCAGTAGTATTACGTTGGGGGGGGCAACGTCGAACACCGGGGAGCTGTTTTTT	CASSITLGGATSNTGELFF	TRBV19	TRBJ2-2	few	NA
TGTGCCAGCAGCCAATCTTCCGGGGGCTACGAGCAGTACTTC	CASSQSSGGYEQYF	TRBV3-1	TRBJ2-7	many	NA
TGTGCCAGCAGCCCGGGACTAGCGGGGGGTGAAGAGACCCAGTACTTC	CASSPGLAGGEETQYF	TRBV7-2	TRBJ2-5	NA	TRBD2
TGTGCCAGCAGCTACGGGACAGGGGGTCAGCCCCAGCATTTT	CASSYGTGGQPQHF	TRBV5-6	TRBJ1-5	few	TRBD1
TGTGCCAGCAGCTCGACTCCCTCGGGTACGCAGTATTTT	CASSSTPSGTQYF	TRBV2	TRBJ2-3	many	NA
TGCGCCAGCAGCGCCTCCTGGACAGGGGGCACTGAGCAGTTCTTC	CASSASWTGGTEQFF	TRBV5-1	TRBJ2-1	many	TRBD1
TGTGCCAGCAGCTCTCAAGTTAGCGGCTATGGCTACACCTTC	CASSSQVSGYGYTF	TRBV7-2	TRBJ1-2	many	NA
TGTGCCAGCAGCCCCCCCCGTCCGGGGAGCCTCCTTTCACCCCTCCACTTT	CASSPPRPGSLLSPLHF	TRBV14	TRBJ1-6	NA	NA
TGTGCCAGTAGTATCTCGACCGGGGGCCTGTGGCCGGATCAGCCCCAGCATTTT	CASSISTGGLWPDQPQHF	TRBV19	TRBJ1-5	few	NA
TGCAGTGCTGCCGGGACCCCTCCTAACGACAATGAGCAGTTCTTC	CSAAGTPPNDNEQFF	TRBV20-1	TRBJ2-1	many	NA
TGTGCCAGCAGCTTAGCTCAAACAGGGGTGACCTCCTACGAGCAGTACTTC	CASSLAQTGVTSYEQYF	TRBV7-2	TRBJ2-7	few	TRBD1
TGTGCCAGCAGTTTACGGGGCAGGGGAGTCGGCACTGAAGCTTTCTTT	CASSLRGRGVGTEAFF	TRBV27	TRBJ1-1	many	NA
TGTGCCAGCAGTAGAGAACAACACCTCATAACTTCCTACGAGCAGTACTTC	CASSREQHLITSYEQYF	TRBV2	TRBJ2-7	many	NA
TGTGCCAGCAGATCCGGGACAGCTGGCGGGGAGCTGTTTTTT	CASRSGTAGGELFF	TRBV6-1	TRBJ2-2	few	TRBD1
TGCGCCAGCAGCCAAGATACGGGGGTAGAGGACACTGAAGCTTTCTTT	CASSQDTGVEDTEAFF	TRBV4-1	TRBJ1-1	NA	NA
TGCAGCGTTGAAGATCCGACTAGCGGGGGCACCGGGGAGCTGTTTTTT	CSVEDPTSGGTGELFF	TRBV29-1	TRBJ2-2	many	TRBD2
TGTGCTAGTGGTTGGTCGAACTCCTACAATGAGCAGTTCTTC	CASGWSNSYNEQFF	TRBV12-5	TRBJ2-1	NA	NA
TGCGCCAGCAGCGGGTGGGGGGTCGGCAATGAGCAGTTCTTC	CASSGWGVGNEQFF	TRBV5-1	TRBJ2-1	many	NA